A selection of T cell receptor beta chains follows, all from one sample in a study of blood T cell repertoires in COVID-19. Clones were sequenced by immunoSEQ multiplex PCR, and TCRdb holds only the in-frame ones, with some missing. The table includes 100,000 or so clones, just under 85% detected once. Sequencing input: peripheral blood. All receptors derive from a man aged 45 to 65 with active or convalescent COVID-19. CDR3s include the opening cysteine and the closing phenylalanine or tryptophan. Each record gives: D gene, V gene, CDR3 protein. D genes are given only for firm matches.

>TRBD1|TRBV5-6
CASRPYFRDRGRYEQYF
>.|TRBV7-9
CASSLESGSRRYGYTF
>.|TRBV5-1
CASSLRAPSTYNEQFF
>.|TRBV24-1
CATSDLGREGGRGEQFF
>TRBD1|TRBV28
CASSSHRGVDSNQPQHF
>TRBD2|TRBV7-3
CASSLGTSDLDTQYF
>TRBD1|TRBV18
CASSLGQGSSPLHF
>.|TRBV29-1
CSVSRMNTEAFF
>.|TRBV5-1
CARTETYTF
>.|TRBV9
CASSVGNRDYEQYF
>TRBD1|TRBV28
CASSWGQGHEKLFF
>TRBD2|TRBV11-3
CASSLGLADKETQYF
>.|TRBV18
CASSPSATNEKLFF
>.|TRBV11-3
CASSLQGYEQYF
>.|TRBV20-1
CSASILEALNEQFF
>.|TRBV24-1
CATSDAYQGTTGELFF
>TRBD1|TRBV5-8
CASRQVGTGFQPQHF
>TRBD1|TRBV30
CAWGQGYSPLHF
>.|TRBV28
CASRGEELFF
>TRBD1|TRBV30
CAWDRASGNTIYF
>.|TRBV29-1
CSSGSDTEAFF
>.|TRBV25-1
CASSERGEAFF
>.|TRBV19
CASRSAGTLAYEQYF
>TRBD1|TRBV28
CASRVIGQGEYGYTF